This TCR beta chain was sequenced for a study of cytomegalovirus exposure and HLA in healthy donors. Study background: Among roughly 180 million T cells, an earlier analysis found 95 million to 140 million unique TCR beta sequences.

Vbeta (60) and Jbeta (13) primers were used in the PCR. Method: immunoSEQ multiplex PCR; TCRdb's copy keeps in-frame clones and lacks some. The table for this sample gives approximately 120,000 clones. J was trimmed by 2 bases and V by 10 bases; bases with no gene match: 4. Germline lookup yields CDR1 MDHEN and CDR2 SYDVKM. This CDR3 region has 13 residues. Study results and caveats: Many donors shared some public TCRs, even though most TCR sequences were rare. Reportedly, a later analysis found an Asian-associated ancestry cluster had fewer N-insertions than the approximately 670-donor mean. V- and J-gene trimming in TCR beta was tied to a missense DCLRE1C variant by an analysis performed later.

Note on this clone: Antigen specificity is unknown.

The receptor comes from a woman aged 60-75 years in good health and CMV-seronegative. Sequenced sample: PBMCs. The chain has TRBV28 and TRBJ2-3, with TRBD2 matching over 9 bases. This CDR3 is CATGGRDTDTQYF. The CDR3 bases are TGTGCCACGGGCGGGAGGGACACAGATACGCAGTATTTT.